This paragraph reports one TCR beta chain. Antigen specificity is unknown. The TCR beta CDR3 regions underwent amplification using RNA transcripts as the source. The HTBI primer set served for first-round RT-PCR of the TCR CDR3. In TCRdb, the multiplex PCR reads were re-called with MiXCR into one record per CDR3 protein. The table lists about 500,000 distinct CDR3 sequences, over 15% of them singletons. The sample originates from a study of T cells in Graves' hyperthyroidism and ophthalmopathy. General study results and limits: The model forecast ophthalmopathy, anticipating it by a median about six months before onset. Blood shared most expanded thyroid clonotypes above 0.001.

This CDR3 is built from 15 residues. CDR1 is SGDLS and CDR2 is YYNGEE in the germline V gene. V shed 0 bases, J shed 4 bases, and the junction held 4 bases outside the gene matches. The sequence was collected from a woman under 30 with Graves' hyperthyroidism. The chain employs TRBV9 and TRBJ2-7; 10 bases agree with TRBD1. The specimen sequenced was blood. CDR3 in amino acids: CASSVDGTGVYEQYF. The CDR3 DNA follows: TGTGCCAGCAGCGTAGATGGGACAGGGGTTTACGAGCAGTACTTC.